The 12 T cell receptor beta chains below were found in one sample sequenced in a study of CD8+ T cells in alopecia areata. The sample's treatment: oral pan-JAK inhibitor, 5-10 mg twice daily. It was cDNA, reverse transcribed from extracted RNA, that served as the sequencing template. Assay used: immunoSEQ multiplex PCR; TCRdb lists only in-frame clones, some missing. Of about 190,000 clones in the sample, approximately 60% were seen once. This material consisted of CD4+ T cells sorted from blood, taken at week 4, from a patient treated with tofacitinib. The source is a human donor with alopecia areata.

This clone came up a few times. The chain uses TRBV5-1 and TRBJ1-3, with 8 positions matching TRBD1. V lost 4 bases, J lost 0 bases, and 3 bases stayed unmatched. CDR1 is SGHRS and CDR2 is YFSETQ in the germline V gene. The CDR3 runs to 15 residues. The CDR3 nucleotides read TGCGCCAGCAGCCTGGACAGGGCCTCTGGAAACACCATATATTTT. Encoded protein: CASSLDRASGNTIYF.

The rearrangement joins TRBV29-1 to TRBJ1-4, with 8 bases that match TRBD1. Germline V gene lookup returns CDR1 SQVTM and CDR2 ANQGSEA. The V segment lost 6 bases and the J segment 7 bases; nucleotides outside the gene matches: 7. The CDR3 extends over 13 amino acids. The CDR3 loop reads CSVSPGGGEKLFF. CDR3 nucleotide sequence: TGCAGCGTCTCTCCAGGGGGCGGTGAAAAACTGTTTTTT.

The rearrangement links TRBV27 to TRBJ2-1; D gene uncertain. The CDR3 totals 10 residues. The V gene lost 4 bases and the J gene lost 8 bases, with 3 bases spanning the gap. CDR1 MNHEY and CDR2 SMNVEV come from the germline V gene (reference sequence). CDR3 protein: CASSSYEQFF. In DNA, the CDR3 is TGTGCCAGCAGTTCCTATGAGCAGTTCTTC.

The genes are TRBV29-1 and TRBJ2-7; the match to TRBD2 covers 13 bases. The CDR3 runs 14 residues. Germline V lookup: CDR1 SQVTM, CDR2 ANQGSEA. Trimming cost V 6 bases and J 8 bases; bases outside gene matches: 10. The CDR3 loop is CSVGPGLAGNKQYF. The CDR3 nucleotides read TGCAGCGTGGGGCCGGGACTAGCGGGGAACAAGCAGTACTTC.

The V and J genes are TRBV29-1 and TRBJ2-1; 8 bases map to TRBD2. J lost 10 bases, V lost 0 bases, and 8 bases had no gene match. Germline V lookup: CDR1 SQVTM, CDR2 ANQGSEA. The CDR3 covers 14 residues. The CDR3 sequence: CSVEDQTSVFEQFF. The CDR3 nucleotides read TGCAGCGTTGAAGATCAGACTAGCGTCTTCGAGCAGTTCTTC.

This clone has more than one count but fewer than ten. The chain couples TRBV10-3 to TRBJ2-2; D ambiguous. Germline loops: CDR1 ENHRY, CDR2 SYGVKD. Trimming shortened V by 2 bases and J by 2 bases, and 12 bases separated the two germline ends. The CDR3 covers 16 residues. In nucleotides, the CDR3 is TGTGCCATCAGTGAGACCCCGCCCGGCAACACCGGGGAGCTGTTTTTT. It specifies CAISETPPGNTGELFF.

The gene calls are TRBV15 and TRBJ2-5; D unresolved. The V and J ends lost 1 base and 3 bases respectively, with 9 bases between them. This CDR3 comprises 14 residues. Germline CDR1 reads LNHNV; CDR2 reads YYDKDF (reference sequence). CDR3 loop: CATSRGLTEETQYF. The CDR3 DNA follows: TGTGCCACCAGCAGAGGGCTAACGGAAGAGACCCAGTACTTC.

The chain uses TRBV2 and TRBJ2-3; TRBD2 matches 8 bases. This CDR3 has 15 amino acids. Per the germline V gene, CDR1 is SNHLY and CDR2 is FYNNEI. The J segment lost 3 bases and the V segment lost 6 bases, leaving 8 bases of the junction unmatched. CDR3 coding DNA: TGTGCCAGCAGGGGTAGACTAGCGCAGACAGATACGCAGTATTTT. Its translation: CASRGRLAQTDTQYF.

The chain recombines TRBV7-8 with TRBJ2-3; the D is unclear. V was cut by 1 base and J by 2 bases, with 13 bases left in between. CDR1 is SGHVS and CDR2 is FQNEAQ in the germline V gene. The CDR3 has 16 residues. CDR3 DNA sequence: TGTGCCAGCAGCTTAGGTTTTCAGAGTTACACAGATACGCAGTATTTT. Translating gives CASSLGFQSYTDTQYF.

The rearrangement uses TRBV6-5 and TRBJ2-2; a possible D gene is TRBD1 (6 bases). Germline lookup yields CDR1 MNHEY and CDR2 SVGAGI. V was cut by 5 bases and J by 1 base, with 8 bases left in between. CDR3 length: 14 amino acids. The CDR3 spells CASSTGQNTGELFF. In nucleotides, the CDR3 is TGTGCCAGCAGTACGGGACAGAACACCGGGGAGCTGTTTTTT.

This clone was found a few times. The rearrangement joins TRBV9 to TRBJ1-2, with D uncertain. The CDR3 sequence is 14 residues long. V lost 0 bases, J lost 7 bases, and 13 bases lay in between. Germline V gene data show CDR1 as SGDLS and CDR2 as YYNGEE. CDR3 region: CASSVGGIRAGYTF. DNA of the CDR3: TGTGCCAGCAGCGTAGGAGGGATTCGCGCTGGCTACACCTTC.

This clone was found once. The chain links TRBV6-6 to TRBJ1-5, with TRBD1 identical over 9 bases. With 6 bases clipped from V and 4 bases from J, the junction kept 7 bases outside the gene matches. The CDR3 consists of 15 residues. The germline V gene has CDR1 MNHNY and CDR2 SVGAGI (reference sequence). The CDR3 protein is CASRAGTGLNQPQHF. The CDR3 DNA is TGTGCCAGCAGAGCTGGGACAGGGCTTAATCAGCCCCAGCATTTT.